This TCR beta chain was recorded in a study of blood T cell repertoires in COVID-19. The CDR3 loop spans 14 amino acids. CDR1 SGHDT and CDR2 YYEEEE come from the germline V gene. Trimming took off 2 bases at V and 6 bases at J, with 12 bases between the two ends. This clone came up once. Profiled with immunoSEQ multiplex PCR; TCRdb holds only in-frame clones, not every one. This sample carries under 300,000 clones, around 86% of them seen once, and the ten largest clones take around 16%. The sequencing sample was made of PBMCs or T cells enriched from blood (not recorded which). This chain links TRBV5-6 with TRBJ2-1; maybe TRBD2 (6 bases). This TCR was recovered from a man between 18 and 29 years old who had recovered from COVID-19. Here the CDR3 DNA reads TGTGCCAGCAGCTTACTAGGGAGGACCAATGAGCAGTTCTTC. Translated, it gives CASSLLGRTNEQFF.